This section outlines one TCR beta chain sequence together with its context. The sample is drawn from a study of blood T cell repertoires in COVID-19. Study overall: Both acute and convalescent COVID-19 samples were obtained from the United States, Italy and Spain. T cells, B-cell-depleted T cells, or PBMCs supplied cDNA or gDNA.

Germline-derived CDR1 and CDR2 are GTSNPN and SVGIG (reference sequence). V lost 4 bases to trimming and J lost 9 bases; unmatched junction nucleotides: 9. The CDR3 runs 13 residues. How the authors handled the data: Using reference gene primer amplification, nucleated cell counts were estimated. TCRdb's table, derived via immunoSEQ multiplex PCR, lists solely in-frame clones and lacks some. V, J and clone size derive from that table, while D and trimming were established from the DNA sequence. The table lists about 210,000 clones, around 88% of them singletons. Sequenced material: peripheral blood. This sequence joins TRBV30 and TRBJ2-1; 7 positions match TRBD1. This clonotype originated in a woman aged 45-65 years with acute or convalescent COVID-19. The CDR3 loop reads CAWIKGAKGEQFF. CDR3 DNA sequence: TGTGCCTGGATAAAGGGGGCGAAGGGTGAGCAGTTCTTC.